This passage covers 22 T cell receptor beta chains from one sample sequenced in a study of T cells in Graves' hyperthyroidism and ophthalmopathy. The investigators amplified TCR beta CDR3 regions from RNA transcripts. An initial round of RT-PCR targeting the TCR CDR3 relied on the HTBI primer set. TCRdb reprocessed the multiplex PCR reads with MiXCR, giving one entry per CDR3 protein. This sample has hundreds of thousands of distinct CDR3 sequences, with about an eighth found just once. The specimen sequenced was blood. These receptors originate from a middle-aged woman with Graves' ophthalmopathy.

The sample holds many counts of this clonotype. The chain combines TRBV11-2 with TRBJ2-1; D is possibly TRBD1 (5 bases). Between the trimmed V and J ends, which lost 5 bases and 2 bases, there was a span of 16 bases. Germline assignment: CDR1 SGHAT and CDR2 FQNNGV. The CDR3 extends over 16 amino acids. CDR3: CASSVRQPTTYNEQFF. CDR3 sequence (DNA): TGTGCCAGCAGCGTGAGACAGCCTACCACCTACAATGAGCAGTTCTTC.

This clonotype was detected ten times or more. The rearrangement links TRBV29-1 to TRBJ1-2, with D perhaps TRBD1 (6 bases). The length of the CDR3 is 15 residues. Germline lookup yields CDR1 SQVTM and CDR2 ANQGSEA. V lost 4 bases, J lost 0 bases, and 15 bases lay in between. CDR3 sequence: CSVGSGTRANYGYTF. CDR3 DNA sequence: TGCAGCGTTGGATCCGGGACAAGAGCTAACTATGGCTACACCTTC.

The CDR3 nucleotides are TGTGCCAGCAGTCAAAGCGGGGGGGCTGATGATACGCAGTATTTT. Translation gives CASSQSGGADDTQYF. The rearrangement links TRBV3-1 to TRBJ2-3; 10 positions agree with TRBD2. J gave up 6 bases and V 6 bases, and 9 bases lay outside the gene matches. CDR3 length: 15 amino acids. Per germline, CDR1 LGHDT and CDR2 YNNKEL (reference sequence).

In regard to this clonotype: A read error may be the cause here, since a much bigger clone is one base away. The chain carries TRBV5-5 and TRBJ1-4; D possibly corresponds to TRBD1 (5 bases). Germline V gene sequence: CDR1 SGHKS, CDR2 YYEKEE (reference sequence). The CDR3 covers 15 residues. V was pared by 3 bases and J by 5 bases, with 14 bases between. CDR3 amino acids: CASSSQGRENEKLFF. The CDR3, as DNA: TGTGCCAGCAGCTCCCAAGGCAGGGAGAATGAAAAACTGTTTTTT.

This clonotype appeared once. This could be a read error, since a much larger clone is one nucleotide away. This CDR3 is missing its conserved last phenylalanine or tryptophan, likely due to a read error. The rearrangement uses TRBV12-3 or TRBV12-4 and TRBJ2-7, with TRBD1 matching 7 bases. V trimming: 2 bases; J trimming: 5 bases; junction bases outside the gene matches: 15. This CDR3 has 17 amino acids. The CDR3 loop is CASSLPLGLTGSHEQYL. In DNA, the CDR3 is TGTGCCAGCAGTTTACCGTTGGGTTTGACAGGGAGCCACGAGCAGTACCTC.

There are many counts of this clonotype. The J gene is TRBJ2-3, the V gene TRBV2, with TRBD2 matching over 9 bases. The CDR3 loop spans 15 amino acids. J lost 3 bases, V lost 2 bases, and 3 bases had no gene match. Per the germline V gene, CDR1 is SNHLY and CDR2 is FYNNEI. The CDR3 sequence: CASSERLAVTDTQYF. The DNA of the CDR3 is TGTGCCAGCAGTGAAAGACTAGCGGTAACAGATACGCAGTATTTT.

This clonotype was seen more than once but under ten times. The chain couples TRBV6-5 to TRBJ2-1, with a possible D match to TRBD2 (6 bases). Trimming shortened V by 4 bases and J by 7 bases, and 20 bases separated the two germline ends. This CDR3 comprises 16 residues. Per germline, CDR1 MNHEY and CDR2 SVGAGI. CDR3 nucleotides: TGTGCCAGCAGTTCTCATATAGCGGTGGAGGTTAATGAGCAGTTCTTC. Protein product: CASSSHIAVEVNEQFF.

This clonotype was counted at least ten times. This chain connects TRBV15 to TRBJ1-2, with 10 bases matching TRBD1. The CDR3 totals 15 residues. Germline V gives CDR1 LNHNV, CDR2 YYDKDF (reference sequence). V lost 5 bases and J lost 7; bases outside the gene matches: 10. CDR3 region: CATSGALGQGPGYTF. The CDR3 DNA is TGTGCCACCAGCGGAGCCTTGGGACAGGGGCCTGGCTACACCTTC.

This clonotype was seen a few times. J is TRBJ1-2 and V is TRBV10-3; possible D gene TRBD1, 6 bases. The germline V and J ends were trimmed by 4 bases and 7 bases, with 13 bases remaining between them. From germline, CDR1 is ENHRY and CDR2 SYGVKD. The CDR3 runs to 13 residues. The CDR3 sequence is CAISADSFSGYTF. DNA of the CDR3: TGTGCCATCAGTGCGGACAGCTTCTCTGGCTACACCTTC.

V and J are TRBV25-1 and TRBJ2-2; D uncertain. V was clipped by 1 base and J by 2 bases, with 8 bases between them. From germline, CDR1 is MGHDK and CDR2 SYGVNS. The CDR3 extends over 15 amino acids. CDR3 protein: CASSEWSDNTGELFF. CDR3 nucleotides: TGTGCCAGCAGTGAATGGTCAGACAACACCGGGGAGCTGTTTTTT.

This clonotype was found many times. This rearrangement joins TRBV3-1 to TRBJ1-1; D is unclear. Trimming removed 4 bases from V and 0 bases from J, with 9 bases in between. The CDR3 runs 14 residues. Germline V gene lookup returns CDR1 LGHDT and CDR2 YNNKEL (reference sequence). This CDR3 reads CASSRGRVNTEAFF. CDR3 nucleotide sequence: TGTGCCAGCAGCCGCGGGAGGGTGAACACTGAAGCTTTCTTT.

This clonotype was seen only a few times. V and J are TRBV19 and TRBJ1-3; D gene unclear. The CDR3 covers 14 residues. V lost 3 bases and J lost 2, with 8 bases in between. The germline V gene encodes CDR1 LNHDA and CDR2 SQIVND (reference sequence). The CDR3 nucleotides are TGTGCCAGTAGTATTTTGGGTCCTGGAAACACCATATATTTT. Amino acid sequence: CASSILGPGNTIYF.

V usage is TRBV24-1 and J usage is TRBJ1-2; a weak D match, TRBD1 (5 bases). CDR1 and CDR2 from the germline V gene are KGHDR and SFDVKD. Deletions cut 2 bases from V and 4 bases from J, with 7 bases between. This CDR3 has 13 residues. The CDR3 DNA reads as TGTGCCACCAGTGATTCCGGGACCTATGGCTACACCTTC. Protein: CATSDSGTYGYTF.

The table lists this clonotype with many counts. The genes are TRBV5-1 and TRBJ2-1, with D possibly matching TRBD1 (5 bases). V lost 4 bases to trimming and J lost 2 bases, with 7 bases between them. The CDR3 is 13 residues long. Germline V gene data show CDR1 as SGHRS and CDR2 as YFSETQ. The CDR3 DNA sequence: TGCGCCAGCAGCGTGGACACCTACAATGAGCAGTTCTTC. It codes for CASSVDTYNEQFF.

The chain employs TRBV27 and TRBJ2-3; D gene unclear. This CDR3 has 14 amino acids. Trimming took off 3 bases at V and 5 bases at J, with 12 bases between the two ends. Germline V gene lookup returns CDR1 MNHEY and CDR2 SMNVEV (reference sequence). The CDR3 loop reads CASSFPGDEDTQYF. The CDR3 DNA sequence: TGTGCCAGCAGTTTTCCTGGGGATGAAGATACGCAGTATTTT.

This clonotype was counted at least ten times. The chain employs TRBV11-2 and TRBJ1-4; D possibly corresponds to TRBD1 (5 bases). Germline lookup yields CDR1 SGHAT and CDR2 FQNNGV. The CDR3 covers 15 residues. V gave up 2 bases and J gave up 5 bases, with 12 bases separating them. CDR3 bases: TGTGCCAGCAGCTTATACGGGGACGGGAATGAAAAACTGTTTTTT. This sequence encodes CASSLYGDGNEKLFF. The variable domain in full, completed from reference TRBV11-2 and TRBJ1-4, reads EAGVAQSPRYKIIEKRQSVAFWCNPISGHATLYWYQQILGQGPKLLIQFQNNGVVDDSQLPKDRFSAERLKGVDSTLKIQPAKLEDSAVYLCASSLYGDGNEKLFFGSGTQLSVL.

This clonotype occurred many times. The CDR3 DNA sequence: TGTGCCAGCAGTGCCACCCTAGCGGGGGGGCGGAATGAGCAGTTCTTC. The encoded protein is CASSATLAGGRNEQFF. V usage is TRBV6-1 and J usage is TRBJ2-1; 12 bases are a match to TRBD2. The germline V gene encodes CDR1 MNHNS and CDR2 SASEGT. With 4 bases clipped from V and 7 bases from J, the junction kept 8 bases outside the gene matches. The CDR3 has 16 residues.

This clonotype was found a few times. This chain uses TRBV14 with TRBJ2-7; D not resolved. This CDR3 spans 13 amino acids. Per the germline V gene, CDR1 is SGHDN and CDR2 is FVKESK. V lost 4 bases, J lost 4 bases, and 11 bases lay in between. DNA of the CDR3: TGTGCCAGCAGCCCGGGTCCGGAGTACGAGCAGTACTTC. This sequence encodes CASSPGPEYEQYF. The whole variable domain, remainder taken from reference TRBV14 and TRBJ2-7, is EAGVTQFPSHSVIEKGQTVTLRCDPISGHDNLYWYRRVMGKEIKFLLHFVKESKQDESGMPNNRFLAERTGGTYSTLKVQPAELEDSGVYFCASSPGPEYEQYFGPGTRLTVT.

The V gene is TRBV28, the J gene TRBJ1-1, with 10 positions matching TRBD1. In germline, CDR1 is MDHEN, CDR2 SYDVKM. The J segment lost 7 bases and the V segment lost 3 bases, leaving 11 bases of the junction unmatched. This CDR3 region has 16 residues. CDR3 in DNA: TGTGCCAGCAGTTTCTCCCCTGGGACAGGGGCCGGTGAAGCTTTCTTT. It yields the protein CASSFSPGTGAGEAFF.

V and J are TRBV20-1 and TRBJ2-1; no clear D gene. V was trimmed by 6 bases and J by 2 bases, leaving 20 bases between them. The CDR3 length is 16 residues. CDR1 is DFQATT, CDR2 SNEGSKA, per germline (reference sequence). CDR3 residues: CSAHRPDWPTYNEQFF. CDR3 coding DNA: TGCAGTGCCCACCGACCCGACTGGCCGACCTACAATGAGCAGTTCTTC.

As to this clonotype: A read error may explain this, as a much larger clone is one base away. The chain joins TRBV7-2 to TRBJ1-2; D might be TRBD1 (6 bases). V dropped 1 base and J dropped 6 bases, with 12 bases sitting between them. This CDR3 region has 14 residues. The V gene's germline CDR1 is SGHTA and CDR2 FQGNSA. For the CDR3, the DNA is TGTGCCAGCAGCTTAGGGGGGGGCGGTCATGGCTACACCTTC. It specifies CASSLGGGGHGYTF.

The chain couples TRBV5-6 to TRBJ2-6; D remains unclear. Germline CDR1 reads SGHDT; CDR2 reads YYEEEE. CDR3 length: 17 residues. V lost 2 bases to trimming and J lost 1 base, with 13 bases between them. The CDR3 bases are TGTGCCAGCAGCTTCTTCCAGGTTCTGTCTGGGGCCAACGTCCTGACTTTC. It yields the protein CASSFFQVLSGANVLTF.